A single sample gave rise to the 13 T cell receptor beta chains below, sequenced in a study of identifying expanded T cells in peripheral blood. Measured with immunoSEQ multiplex PCR; TCRdb has only the in-frame clones, and not every one. The sample shows some 90,000 clones, about 88% of them seen only once. The sequencing sample was made of blood. The receptors stem from a person aged 18 to 75 in good health.

The rearrangement uses TRBV18 and TRBJ1-6, with a weak D call TRBD1 (6 bases). Germline CDR1 reads KGHSH; CDR2 reads LQKENI. CDR3 length: 15 residues. Trimming removed 3 bases from V and 6 bases from J, with 12 bases in between. The CDR3, as DNA: TGTGCCAGCTCACCCACGGACAGACCTAATTCACCCCTCCACTTT. This translates into CASSPTDRPNSPLHF.

A few counts support this clone. DNA of the CDR3: TGTGCCAGCAGTTTTGGACAGGGTCCCCAGCATTTT. Residues: CASSFGQGPQHF. This chain links TRBV2 with TRBJ1-5; 8 positions match TRBD1. CDR1 and CDR2 (germline): SNHLY, FYNNEI. The CDR3 runs to 12 residues. J was trimmed by 10 bases and V by 5 bases; bases with no gene match: 4.

This chain links TRBV13 with TRBJ1-4; D not resolved. V dropped 0 bases and J dropped 0 bases, with 5 bases sitting between them. CDR3 length: 15 residues. Germline CDR1 reads PRHDT; CDR2 reads FYEKMQ (reference sequence). CDR3 in amino acids: CASSLGRSTNEKLFF. The CDR3 DNA sequence: TGTGCCAGCAGCTTAGGCCGGTCAACTAATGAAAAACTGTTTTTT.

The V gene is TRBV30, the J gene TRBJ1-2; no clear D gene. The CDR3 sequence is 11 residues long. V lost 2 bases to trimming and J lost 8 bases, with 9 bases between them. Germline-derived CDR1 and CDR2 are GTSNPN and SVGIG (reference sequence). The CDR3 DNA reads TGTGCCTGGAGTACCCCGGGGGGCTACACCTTC. Protein: CAWSTPGGYTF.

The gene calls are TRBV27 and TRBJ1-2, with 7 bases that match TRBD1. The germline CDR1 and CDR2 sequences are MNHEY and SMNVEV (reference sequence). CDR3 size: 13 residues. V lost 6 bases, J lost 4 bases, and 5 bases stayed unmatched. CDR3 protein: CASSVTGVYGYTF. The CDR3 bases are TGTGCCAGCAGCGTCACAGGGGTCTATGGCTACACCTTC.

J is TRBJ2-5 and V is TRBV7-9; D might be TRBD1 (6 bases). CDR3 length: 16 amino acids. Germline CDR1 reads SEHNR; CDR2 reads FQNEAQ (reference sequence). V gave up 5 bases and J gave up 1 base, with 17 bases separating them. The CDR3 DNA sequence: TGTGCCAGCAGCCTGGGACACCGCAGCCTCCAAGAGACCCAGTACTTC. This gives the protein CASSLGHRSLQETQYF.

This clone has just one count. Its ends do not fully match the called genes, so a read error is possible. The rearrangement links TRBV19 to TRBJ1-2; 8 positions match TRBD1. The CDR3 sequence is 12 residues long. Germline V CDR1 and CDR2: LNHDA, SQIVND (reference sequence). Here the CDR3 reads CASSFARGLAAF. The CDR3 DNA follows: TGTGCCAGTAGTTTCGCCAGGGGGCTCGCAGCCTTC.

The chain has TRBV5-1 and TRBJ2-7, with D unresolved. Germline assignment: CDR1 SGHRS and CDR2 YFSETQ. V was clipped by 1 base and J by 2 bases, with 13 bases between them. This CDR3 comprises 15 residues. CDR3 residues: CASSLIWGGTYEQYF. Here the CDR3 DNA reads TGCGCCAGCAGCTTGATTTGGGGTGGCACCTACGAGCAGTACTTC.

The gene calls are TRBV30 and TRBJ1-2; no firm D call. Deletions cut 5 bases from V and 6 bases from J, with 22 bases between. Germline V gene sequence: CDR1 GTSNPN, CDR2 SVGIG (reference sequence). This CDR3 region has 15 residues. The CDR3 loop reads CAWHPLGFVGDGYTF. CDR3 nucleotides: TGTGCCTGGCACCCGTTAGGCTTTGTTGGCGATGGCTACACCTTC.

The rearrangement joins TRBV7-6 to TRBJ1-4; tentatively, D is TRBD1 (5 bases). Trimming stripped 1 base from V and 10 bases from J, with 10 bases between. The CDR3 length is 13 residues. CDR1 is SGHVS and CDR2 is FNYEAQ in the germline V gene. The CDR3 here is CASSLGGGGKLFF. The DNA of the CDR3 is TGTGCCAGCAGCTTAGGGGGCGGAGGAAAACTGTTTTTT.

The V gene is TRBV30, the J gene TRBJ1-1; D may be TRBD1 (5 bases). The CDR3 sequence is 15 residues long. The germline V and J ends were trimmed by 0 bases and 6 bases, with 17 bases remaining between them. The V gene's germline CDR1 is GTSNPN and CDR2 SVGIG (reference sequence). The CDR3 here is CAWSVRGSLVPEAFF. The CDR3 nucleotides are TGTGCCTGGAGTGTACGGGGGAGTCTGGTCCCTGAAGCTTTCTTT.

This clone was picked up many times. The chain links TRBV20-1 to TRBJ2-7, with D unclear. Deletions cut 3 bases from V and 0 bases from J, with 3 bases between. The CDR3 loop spans 11 amino acids. Germline loops: CDR1 DFQATT, CDR2 SNEGSKA (reference sequence). The CDR3 region is CSASSSYEQYF. The CDR3 nucleotides are TGCAGTGCTAGTTCCTCCTACGAGCAGTACTTC.

The chain carries TRBV19 and TRBJ2-1; 8 bases line up with TRBD1. This CDR3 is 16 amino acids long. V trimming: 4 bases; J trimming: 1 base; junction bases outside the gene matches: 6. Germline CDR1 and CDR2: LNHDA and SQIVND (reference sequence). The chain's CDR3 is CASSTGGPGSYNEQFF. The CDR3 region has the DNA TGTGCCAGTAGTACAGGGGGCCCAGGGTCCTACAATGAGCAGTTCTTC. The whole variable domain, remainder taken from reference TRBV19 and TRBJ2-1, is DGGITQSPKYLFRKEGQNVTLSCEQNLNHDAMYWYRQDPGQGLRLIYYSQIVNDFQKGDIAEGYSVSREKKESFPLTVTSAQKNPTAFYLCASSTGGPGSYNEQFFGPGTRLTVL.